The clone carrying this T cell receptor (beta chain) was counted only a few times. This sample stems from a study of blood T cell repertoires in COVID-19. In the study overall: Researchers got acute and convalescent COVID-19 samples from the United States, Italy and Spain.

The authors' processing: Counts of nucleated cells, estimated from reference gene primer amplification, were obtained. Some clones are missing from TCRdb's copy, which holds only in-frame ones; the method was immunoSEQ multiplex PCR. The V and J calls and the clone size are those of that table, but D and trimming were determined from the DNA. The sample shows 270,000 or so clones, more than 75% of them seen only once. This CDR3 has 14 amino acids. The junction had 9 bases not matched to a gene; V was cut back by 11 bases and J by 6 bases. CDR1 is MDHEN and CDR2 is SYDVKM in the germline V gene. The clonotype was recovered from a woman aged 18-30 years who had recovered from COVID-19. The specimen sequenced was PBMCs or T cells enriched from blood (not recorded which). V gene TRBV28 combines with J gene TRBJ2-1; 11 bases are shared with TRBD2. CDR3 coding DNA: TGTGCCCTAGGTAGCGGGAGGGCGGGCAATGAGCAGTTCTTC. Translated, it gives CALGSGRAGNEQFF.